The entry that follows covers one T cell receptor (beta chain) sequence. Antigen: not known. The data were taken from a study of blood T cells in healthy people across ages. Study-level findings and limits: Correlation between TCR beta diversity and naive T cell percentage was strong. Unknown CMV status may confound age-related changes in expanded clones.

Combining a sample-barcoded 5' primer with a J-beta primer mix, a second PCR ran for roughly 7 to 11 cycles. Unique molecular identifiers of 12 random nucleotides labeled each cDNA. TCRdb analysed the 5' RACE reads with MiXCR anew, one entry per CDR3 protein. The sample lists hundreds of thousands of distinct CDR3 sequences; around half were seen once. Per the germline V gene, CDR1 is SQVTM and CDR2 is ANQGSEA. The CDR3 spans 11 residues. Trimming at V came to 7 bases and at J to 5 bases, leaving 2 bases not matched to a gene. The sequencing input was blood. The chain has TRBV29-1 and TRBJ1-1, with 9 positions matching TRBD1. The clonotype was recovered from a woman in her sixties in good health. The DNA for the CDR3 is TGCAGCGGTGACAGGGGGACTGAAGCTTTCTTT. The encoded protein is CSGDRGTEAFF.